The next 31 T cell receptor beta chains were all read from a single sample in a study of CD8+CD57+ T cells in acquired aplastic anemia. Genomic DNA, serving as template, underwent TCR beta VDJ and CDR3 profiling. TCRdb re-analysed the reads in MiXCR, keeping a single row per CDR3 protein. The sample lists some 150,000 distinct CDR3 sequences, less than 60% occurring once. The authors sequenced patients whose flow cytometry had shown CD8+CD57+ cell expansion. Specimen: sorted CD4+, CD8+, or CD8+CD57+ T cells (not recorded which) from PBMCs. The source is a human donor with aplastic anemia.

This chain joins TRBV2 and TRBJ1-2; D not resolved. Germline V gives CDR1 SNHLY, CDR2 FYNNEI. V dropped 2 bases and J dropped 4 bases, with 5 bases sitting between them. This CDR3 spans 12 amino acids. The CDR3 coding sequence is TGTGCCAGCAGTGAACAGTCCTATGGCTACACCTTC. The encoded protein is CASSEQSYGYTF.

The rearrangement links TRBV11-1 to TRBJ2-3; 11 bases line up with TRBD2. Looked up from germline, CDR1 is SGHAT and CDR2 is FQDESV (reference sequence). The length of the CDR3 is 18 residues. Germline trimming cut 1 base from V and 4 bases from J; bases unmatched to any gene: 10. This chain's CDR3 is CASSLEVGLAGGADTQYF. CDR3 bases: TGTGCCAGCAGCTTAGAGGTTGGGCTAGCGGGGGGTGCAGATACGCAGTATTTT.

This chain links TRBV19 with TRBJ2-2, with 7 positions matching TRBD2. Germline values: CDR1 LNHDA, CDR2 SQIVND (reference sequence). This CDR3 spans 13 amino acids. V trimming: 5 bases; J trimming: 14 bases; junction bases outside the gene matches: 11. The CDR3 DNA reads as TGTGCCAGTAGTGAAGGGGACGGGGGGAAACTGTTTTTT. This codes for CASSEGDGGKLFF. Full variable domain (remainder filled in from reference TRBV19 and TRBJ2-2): DGGITQSPKYLFRKEGQNVTLSCEQNLNHDAMYWYRQDPGQGLRLIYYSQIVNDFQKGDIAEGYSVSREKKESFPLTVTSAQKNPTAFYLCASSEGDGGKLFFGEGSRLTVL.

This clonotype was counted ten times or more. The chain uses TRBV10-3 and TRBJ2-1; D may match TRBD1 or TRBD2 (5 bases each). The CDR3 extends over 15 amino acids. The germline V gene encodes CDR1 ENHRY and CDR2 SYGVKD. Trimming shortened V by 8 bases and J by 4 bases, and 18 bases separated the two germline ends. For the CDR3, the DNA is TGTGCCATCTCAGAGGGGTATTCGACTTACAATGAGCAGTTCTTC. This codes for CAISEGYSTYNEQFF.

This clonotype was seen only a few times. CDR3 residues: CASSETGGPNYGYTF. The CDR3 DNA reads TGTGCCAGCAGCGAGACTGGGGGACCTAACTATGGCTACACCTTC. The chain joins TRBV27 to TRBJ1-2, with D possibly matching TRBD1 (5 bases). This CDR3 is 15 amino acids long. CDR1 MNHEY and CDR2 SMNVEV come from the germline V gene (reference sequence). V was shortened by 6 bases and J by 0 bases, with 14 bases between the two germline ends.

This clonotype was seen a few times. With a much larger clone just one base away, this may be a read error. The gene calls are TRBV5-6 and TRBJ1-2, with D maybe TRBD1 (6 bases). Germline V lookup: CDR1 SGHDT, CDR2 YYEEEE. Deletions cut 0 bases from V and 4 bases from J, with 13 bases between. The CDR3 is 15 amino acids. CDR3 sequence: CASSLGDTGPYGYTF. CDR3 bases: TGTGCCAGCAGCTTGGGGGACACGGGGCCCTATGGCTACACCTTC. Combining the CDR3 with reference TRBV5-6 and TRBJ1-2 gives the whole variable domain DAGVTQSPTHLIKTRGQQVTLRCSPKSGHDTVSWYQQALGQGPQFIFQYYEEEERQRGNFPDRFSGHQFPNYSSELNVNALLLGDSALYLCASSLGDTGPYGYTFGSGTRLTVV.

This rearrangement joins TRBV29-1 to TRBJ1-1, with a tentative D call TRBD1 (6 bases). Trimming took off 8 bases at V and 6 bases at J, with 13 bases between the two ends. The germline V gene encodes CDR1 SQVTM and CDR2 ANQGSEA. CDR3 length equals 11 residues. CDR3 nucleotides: TGCAGCTTGGACACAGGGCCTGAAGCTTTCTTT. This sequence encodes CSLDTGPEAFF.

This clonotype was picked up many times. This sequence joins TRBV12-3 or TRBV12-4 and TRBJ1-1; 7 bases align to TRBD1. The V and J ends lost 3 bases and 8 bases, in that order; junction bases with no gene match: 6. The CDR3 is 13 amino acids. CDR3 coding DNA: TGTGCCAGCAGTTTCACAGGGGAGGACGAAGCTTTCTTT. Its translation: CASSFTGEDEAFF.

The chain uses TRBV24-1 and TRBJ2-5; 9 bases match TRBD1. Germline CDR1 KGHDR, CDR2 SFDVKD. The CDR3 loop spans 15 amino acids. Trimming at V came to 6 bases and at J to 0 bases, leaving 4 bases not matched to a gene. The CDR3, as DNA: TGTGCCACCAGTACGGGACAGGGTAACCAAGAGACCCAGTACTTC. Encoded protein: CATSTGQGNQETQYF.

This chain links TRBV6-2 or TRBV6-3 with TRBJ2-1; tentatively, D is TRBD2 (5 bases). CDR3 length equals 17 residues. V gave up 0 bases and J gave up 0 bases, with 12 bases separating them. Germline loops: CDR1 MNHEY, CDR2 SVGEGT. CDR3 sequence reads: CASSYSFPGSSYNEQFF. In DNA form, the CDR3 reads TGTGCCAGCAGTTACTCTTTTCCGGGGAGCTCCTACAATGAGCAGTTCTTC.

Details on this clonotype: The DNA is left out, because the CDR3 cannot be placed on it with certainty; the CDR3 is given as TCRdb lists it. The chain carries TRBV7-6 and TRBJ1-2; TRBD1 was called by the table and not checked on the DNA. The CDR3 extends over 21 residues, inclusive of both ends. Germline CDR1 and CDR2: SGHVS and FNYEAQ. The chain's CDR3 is CASSLKAYFCAIMGQTYGYTF.

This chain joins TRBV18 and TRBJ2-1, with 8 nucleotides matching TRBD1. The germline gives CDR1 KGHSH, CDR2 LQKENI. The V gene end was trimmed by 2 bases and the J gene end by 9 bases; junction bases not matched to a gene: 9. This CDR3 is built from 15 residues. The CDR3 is CASSPGTGMVGEQFF. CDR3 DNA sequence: TGTGCCAGCTCACCAGGGACAGGTATGGTGGGTGAGCAGTTCTTC.

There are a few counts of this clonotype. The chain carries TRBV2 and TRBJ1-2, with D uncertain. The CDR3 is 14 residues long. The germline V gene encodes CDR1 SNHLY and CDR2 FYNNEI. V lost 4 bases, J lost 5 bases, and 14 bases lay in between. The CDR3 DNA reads TGTGCCAGCAGTGCAGAACAGCAATCATATGGCTACACCTTC. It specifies CASSAEQQSYGYTF.

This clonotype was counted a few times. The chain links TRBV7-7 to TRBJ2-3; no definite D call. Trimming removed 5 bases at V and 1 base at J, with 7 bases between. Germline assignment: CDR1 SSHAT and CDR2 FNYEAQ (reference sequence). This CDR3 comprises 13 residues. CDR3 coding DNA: TGTGCCAGCAGCGAACTCCGCACAGATACGCAGTATTTT. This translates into CASSELRTDTQYF.

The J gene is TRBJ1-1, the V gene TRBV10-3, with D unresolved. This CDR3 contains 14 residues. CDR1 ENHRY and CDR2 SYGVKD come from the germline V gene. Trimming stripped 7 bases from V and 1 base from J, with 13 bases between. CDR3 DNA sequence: TGTGCCATCATGCCCGGGATAGGGAACACTGAAGCTTTCTTT. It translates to CAIMPGIGNTEAFF.

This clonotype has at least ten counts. The CDR3 reads CASSLEHHYEQYF. The CDR3 coding sequence is TGCGCCAGCAGCTTGGAGCACCACTACGAGCAGTACTTC. J is TRBJ2-7 and V is TRBV5-1; D not resolved. CDR3 length: 13 amino acids. The V gene's germline CDR1 is SGHRS and CDR2 YFSETQ. V was trimmed by 0 bases and J by 3 bases, leaving 7 bases between them.

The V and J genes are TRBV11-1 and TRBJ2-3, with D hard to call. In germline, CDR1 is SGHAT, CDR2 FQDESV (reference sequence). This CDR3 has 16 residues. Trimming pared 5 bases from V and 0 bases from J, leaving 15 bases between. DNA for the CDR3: TGTGCCAGCAGCGTATTGGACCGATGGAGCACAGATACGCAGTATTTT. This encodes CASSVLDRWSTDTQYF.

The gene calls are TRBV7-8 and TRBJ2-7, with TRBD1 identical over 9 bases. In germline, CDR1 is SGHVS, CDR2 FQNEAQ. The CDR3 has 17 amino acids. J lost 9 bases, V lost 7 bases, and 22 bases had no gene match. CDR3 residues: CASNTMTGGSRQASQYF. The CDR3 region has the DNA TGTGCCAGCAACACCATGACAGGGGGAAGCAGGCAGGCTTCGCAGTACTTC. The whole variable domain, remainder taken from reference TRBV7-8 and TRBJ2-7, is GAGVSQSPRYKVAKRGQDVALRCDPISGHVSLFWYQQALGQGPEFLTYFQNEAQLDKSGLPSDRFFAERPEGSVSTLKIQRTQQEDSAVYLCASNTMTGGSRQASQYFGPGTRLTVT.

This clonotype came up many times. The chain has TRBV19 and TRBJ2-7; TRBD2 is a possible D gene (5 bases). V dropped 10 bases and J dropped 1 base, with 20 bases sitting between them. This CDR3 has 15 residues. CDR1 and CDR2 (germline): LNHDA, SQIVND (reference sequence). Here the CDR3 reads CATSHLSAESYEQYF. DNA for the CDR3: TGTGCCACCTCCCACCTTAGCGCGGAGTCCTACGAGCAGTACTTC.

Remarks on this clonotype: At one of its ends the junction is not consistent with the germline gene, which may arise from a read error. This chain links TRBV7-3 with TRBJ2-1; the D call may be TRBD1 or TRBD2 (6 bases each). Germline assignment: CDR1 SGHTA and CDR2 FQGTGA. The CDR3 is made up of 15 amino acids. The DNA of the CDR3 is TGTGCCAGCAGCTTAACCACGGGGGCCTACAGTGAGCAGTTCTTC. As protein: CASSLTTGAYSEQFF.

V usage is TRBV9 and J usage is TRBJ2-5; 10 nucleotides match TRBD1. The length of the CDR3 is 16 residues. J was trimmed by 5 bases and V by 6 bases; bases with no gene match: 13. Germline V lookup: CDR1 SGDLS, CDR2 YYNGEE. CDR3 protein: CASTADTGQGLETQYF. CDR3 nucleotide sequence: TGTGCCAGCACCGCGGATACGGGACAGGGGTTGGAGACCCAGTACTTC.

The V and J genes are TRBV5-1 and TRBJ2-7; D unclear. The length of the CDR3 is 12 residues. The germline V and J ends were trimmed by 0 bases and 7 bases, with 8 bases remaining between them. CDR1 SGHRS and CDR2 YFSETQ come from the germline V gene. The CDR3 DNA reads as TGCGCCAGCAGCTTGGGTCCCTCTGAGCAGTACTTC. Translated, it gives CASSLGPSEQYF.

CDR3 nucleotide sequence: TGCAGTGCCCCACAGGGGGTAGGGACTGAAGCTTTCTTT. The encoded protein is CSAPQGVGTEAFF. This chain links TRBV20-1 with TRBJ1-1; 8 bases agree with TRBD1. Germline V gene sequence: CDR1 DFQATT, CDR2 SNEGSKA (reference sequence). The CDR3 length is 13 residues. Unmatched junction bases numbered 8, after V lost 6 bases and J lost 5 bases.

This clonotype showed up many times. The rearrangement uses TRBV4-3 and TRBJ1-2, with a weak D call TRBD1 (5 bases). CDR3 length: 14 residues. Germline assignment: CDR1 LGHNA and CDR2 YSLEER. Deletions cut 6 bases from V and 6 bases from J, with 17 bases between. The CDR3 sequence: CASSSRGTRDGYTF. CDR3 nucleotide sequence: TGCGCCAGCAGTTCTCGGGGGACGAGGGATGGCTACACCTTC.

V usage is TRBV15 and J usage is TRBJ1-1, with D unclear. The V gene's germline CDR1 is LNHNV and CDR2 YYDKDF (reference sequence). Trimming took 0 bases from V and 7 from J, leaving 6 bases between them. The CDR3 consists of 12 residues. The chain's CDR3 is CATSRDGNEAFF. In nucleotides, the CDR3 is TGTGCCACCAGCAGAGACGGCAATGAAGCTTTCTTT.

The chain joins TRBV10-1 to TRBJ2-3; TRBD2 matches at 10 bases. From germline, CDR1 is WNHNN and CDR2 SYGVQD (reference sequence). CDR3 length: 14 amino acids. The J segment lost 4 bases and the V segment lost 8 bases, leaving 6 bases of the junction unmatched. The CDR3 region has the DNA TGCGCCAGCGTGGCTAGCGGGAGTCCAGATACGCAGTATTTT. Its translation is CASVASGSPDTQYF.

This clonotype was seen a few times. CDR3 sequence reads: CAISESTVGLGYTF. For the CDR3, the DNA is TGTGCCATCAGTGAGTCGACGGTGGGTCTTGGCTACACCTTC. This chain uses TRBV10-3 with TRBJ1-2; D is ambiguous. The CDR3 covers 14 residues. Germline V gene sequence: CDR1 ENHRY, CDR2 SYGVKD. V was cut by 0 bases and J by 7 bases, with 12 bases left in between.

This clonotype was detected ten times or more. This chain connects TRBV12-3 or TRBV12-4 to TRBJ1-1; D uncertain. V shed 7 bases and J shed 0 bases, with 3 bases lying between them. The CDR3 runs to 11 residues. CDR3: CASMLNTEAFF. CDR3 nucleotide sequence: TGTGCCAGCATGTTGAACACTGAAGCTTTCTTT.

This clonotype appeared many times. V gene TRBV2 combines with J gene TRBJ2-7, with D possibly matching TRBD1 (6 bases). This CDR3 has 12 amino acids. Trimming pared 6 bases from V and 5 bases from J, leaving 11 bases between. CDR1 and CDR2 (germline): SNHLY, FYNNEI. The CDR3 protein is CASRQGLHEQYF. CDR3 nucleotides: TGTGCCAGCAGACAGGGTCTCCACGAGCAGTACTTC. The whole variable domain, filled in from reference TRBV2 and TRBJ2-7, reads EPEVTQTPSHQVTQMGQEVILRCVPISNHLYFYWYRQILGQKVEFLVSFYNNEISEKSEIFDDQFSVERPDGSNFTLKIRSTKLEDSAMYFCASRQGLHEQYFGPGTRLTVT.

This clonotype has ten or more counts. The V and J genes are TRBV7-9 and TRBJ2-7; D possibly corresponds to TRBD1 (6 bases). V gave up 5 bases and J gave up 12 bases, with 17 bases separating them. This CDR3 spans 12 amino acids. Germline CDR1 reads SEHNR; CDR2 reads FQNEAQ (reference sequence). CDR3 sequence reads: CASSHGQPQAYF. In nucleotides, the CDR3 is TGTGCCAGCAGCCATGGACAGCCGCAGGCGTACTTC.

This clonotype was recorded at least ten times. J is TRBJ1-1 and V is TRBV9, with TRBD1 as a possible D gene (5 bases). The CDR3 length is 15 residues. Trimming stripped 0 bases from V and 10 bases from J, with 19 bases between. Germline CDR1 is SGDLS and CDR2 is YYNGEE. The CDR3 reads CASSVGGGSGSGAFF. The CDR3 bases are TGTGCCAGCAGCGTAGGGGGGGGGAGCGGGTCGGGAGCTTTCTTT.